Listed here are 13 T cell receptor beta chains from one sample, sequenced in a study of T cell changes during pregnancy in multiple sclerosis. Method: immunoSEQ multiplex PCR; TCRdb's copy keeps in-frame clones and lacks some. This sample carries some 38,000 clones, about 95% of them seen once, and the ten largest clones take approximately 0.42%. This sample comprised CD4+ T cells from peripheral blood mononuclear cells, obtained in the second trimester of pregnancy. The source of these receptors is a female donor with multiple sclerosis, enrolled in a pregnancy study.

This clone was observed once. The chain links TRBV18 to TRBJ1-1, with TRBD1 matching over 7 bases. J lost 4 bases, V lost 2 bases, and 7 bases had no gene match. The germline V gene encodes CDR1 KGHSH and CDR2 LQKENI. This CDR3 has 15 residues. The CDR3 loop is CASSPDRVVSTEAFF. As DNA, the CDR3 is TGTGCCAGCTCACCAGACAGGGTGGTAAGCACTGAAGCTTTCTTT.

The J gene is TRBJ2-5, the V gene TRBV6-6; 8 nucleotides agree with TRBD1. The CDR3 is made up of 15 amino acids. V lost 0 bases and J lost 4; bases outside the gene matches: 4. CDR1 is MNHNY, CDR2 SVGAGI, per germline (reference sequence). CDR3 sequence: CASSYSTGGGETQYF. As DNA, the CDR3 is TGTGCCAGCAGTTACTCTACAGGGGGAGGAGAGACCCAGTACTTC.

The V gene is TRBV6-4, the J gene TRBJ1-5; possibly TRBD1 for D (5 bases). The CDR3 totals 17 residues. The germline CDR1 and CDR2 sequences are MRHNA and SNTAGT. The V and J ends lost 7 bases and 0 bases respectively, with 19 bases between them. CDR3 loop: CASNPLTGHYSNQPQHF. In DNA form, the CDR3 reads TGTGCCAGCAACCCTTTAACAGGACACTATAGCAATCAGCCCCAGCATTTT.

The chain joins TRBV25-1 to TRBJ1-6; possible D gene TRBD1, 6 bases. CDR1 is MGHDK, CDR2 SYGVNS, per germline. The CDR3 extends over 16 amino acids. V lost 2 bases, J lost 10 bases, and 18 bases lay in between. The CDR3: CASSEPRAGEMSPLHF. Here the CDR3 DNA reads TGTGCCAGCAGTGAACCCAGAGCAGGGGAGATGTCACCCCTCCACTTT. Complete variable domain (other parts from reference TRBV25-1 and TRBJ1-6): EADIYQTPRYLVIGTGKKITLECSQTMGHDKMYWYQQDPGMELHLIHYSYGVNSTEKGDLSSESTVSRIRTEHFPLTLESARPSHTSQYLCASSEPRAGEMSPLHFGNGTRLTVT.

The CDR3 sequence: CASTPSGAYEQYF. Here the CDR3 DNA reads TGTGCCAGCACCCCTAGCGGGGCCTACGAGCAGTACTTC. The chain links TRBV6-6 to TRBJ2-7; TRBD2 matches 9 bases. CDR3 length: 13 amino acids. Germline-derived CDR1 and CDR2 are MNHNY and SVGAGI (reference sequence). V lost 7 bases to trimming and J lost 2 bases; unmatched junction nucleotides: 3.

The rearrangement uses TRBV10-3 and TRBJ1-2; tentative D call: TRBD1 (6 bases). Germline V CDR1 and CDR2: ENHRY, SYGVKD. The ends were cut back, 3 bases at V and 10 bases at J, with 15 bases in the middle. This CDR3 is 13 amino acids long. For the CDR3, the DNA is TGTGCCATCAGTGATCAAGGACAGCCATTCTACACCTTC. Its translation: CAISDQGQPFYTF.

DNA of the CDR3: TGTGCCAGCAGCTTTCAGGTTAACTATGGCTACACCTTC. The encoded protein is CASSFQVNYGYTF. The chain employs TRBV5-8 and TRBJ1-2; unclear D gene. The CDR3 is made up of 13 amino acids. CDR1 and CDR2 (germline): SGHTS, YDEGEE. Between the trimmed V and J ends, which lost 2 bases and 1 base, there was a span of 6 bases.

The CDR3 DNA follows: TGCAGCGTCCTTGGACAGGGGAATCAGCCCCAGCATTTT. It codes for CSVLGQGNQPQHF. This chain links TRBV29-1 with TRBJ1-5, with TRBD1 identical over 9 bases. J lost 4 bases, V lost 6 bases, and 4 bases had no gene match. The CDR3 consists of 13 residues. Germline CDR1 SQVTM, CDR2 ANQGSEA.

Here the CDR3 DNA reads TGTGCCAGCAGTTTGGTTGGACAGGGAGAAAACATTCAGTACTTC. Its protein product is CASSLVGQGENIQYF. The J gene is TRBJ2-4, the V gene TRBV27, with 8 bases aligning to TRBD1. Germline assignment: CDR1 MNHEY and CDR2 SMNVEV (reference sequence). With 3 bases clipped from V and 5 bases from J, the junction kept 6 bases outside the gene matches. The CDR3 length is 15 residues.

The rearrangement uses TRBV14 and TRBJ1-6, with 7 bases lining up with TRBD1. This CDR3 has 15 amino acids. Germline lookup yields CDR1 SGHDN and CDR2 FVKESK. Trimming removed 4 bases from V and 7 bases from J; junction bases left unmatched: 7. CDR3 residues: CASSLPTGSNSPLHF. The CDR3 DNA reads as TGTGCCAGCAGCCTACCGACAGGGTCGAATTCACCCCTCCACTTT.

This chain connects TRBV7-3 to TRBJ2-7; perhaps TRBD2 as D (6 bases). V dropped 3 bases and J dropped 4 bases, with 13 bases sitting between them. The CDR3 consists of 14 residues. Germline CDR1 and CDR2: SGHTA and FQGTGA. The CDR3: CASSFSGGNYEQYF. The DNA of the CDR3 is TGTGCCAGCAGCTTTTCCGGGGGAAATTACGAGCAGTACTTC.

The J gene is TRBJ2-3, the V gene TRBV15; 11 bases are shared with TRBD2. This CDR3 contains 16 residues. V lost 0 bases to trimming and J lost 6 bases; unmatched junction nucleotides: 5. CDR1 and CDR2 (germline): LNHNV, YYDKDF (reference sequence). Here the CDR3 reads CATSRELAGVGDTQYF. The CDR3, as DNA: TGTGCCACCAGCAGAGAACTAGCGGGAGTAGGCGATACGCAGTATTTT.

V gene TRBV11-2 combines with J gene TRBJ1-1, with TRBD1 matching 10 bases. This CDR3 contains 15 residues. The junction had 7 bases not matched to a gene; V was cut back by 5 bases and J by 4 bases. CDR1 and CDR2 (germline): SGHAT, FQNNGV. The CDR3 is CASSGTGEWGTEAFF. CDR3 nucleotides: TGTGCCAGCAGCGGGACAGGGGAGTGGGGCACTGAAGCTTTCTTT.